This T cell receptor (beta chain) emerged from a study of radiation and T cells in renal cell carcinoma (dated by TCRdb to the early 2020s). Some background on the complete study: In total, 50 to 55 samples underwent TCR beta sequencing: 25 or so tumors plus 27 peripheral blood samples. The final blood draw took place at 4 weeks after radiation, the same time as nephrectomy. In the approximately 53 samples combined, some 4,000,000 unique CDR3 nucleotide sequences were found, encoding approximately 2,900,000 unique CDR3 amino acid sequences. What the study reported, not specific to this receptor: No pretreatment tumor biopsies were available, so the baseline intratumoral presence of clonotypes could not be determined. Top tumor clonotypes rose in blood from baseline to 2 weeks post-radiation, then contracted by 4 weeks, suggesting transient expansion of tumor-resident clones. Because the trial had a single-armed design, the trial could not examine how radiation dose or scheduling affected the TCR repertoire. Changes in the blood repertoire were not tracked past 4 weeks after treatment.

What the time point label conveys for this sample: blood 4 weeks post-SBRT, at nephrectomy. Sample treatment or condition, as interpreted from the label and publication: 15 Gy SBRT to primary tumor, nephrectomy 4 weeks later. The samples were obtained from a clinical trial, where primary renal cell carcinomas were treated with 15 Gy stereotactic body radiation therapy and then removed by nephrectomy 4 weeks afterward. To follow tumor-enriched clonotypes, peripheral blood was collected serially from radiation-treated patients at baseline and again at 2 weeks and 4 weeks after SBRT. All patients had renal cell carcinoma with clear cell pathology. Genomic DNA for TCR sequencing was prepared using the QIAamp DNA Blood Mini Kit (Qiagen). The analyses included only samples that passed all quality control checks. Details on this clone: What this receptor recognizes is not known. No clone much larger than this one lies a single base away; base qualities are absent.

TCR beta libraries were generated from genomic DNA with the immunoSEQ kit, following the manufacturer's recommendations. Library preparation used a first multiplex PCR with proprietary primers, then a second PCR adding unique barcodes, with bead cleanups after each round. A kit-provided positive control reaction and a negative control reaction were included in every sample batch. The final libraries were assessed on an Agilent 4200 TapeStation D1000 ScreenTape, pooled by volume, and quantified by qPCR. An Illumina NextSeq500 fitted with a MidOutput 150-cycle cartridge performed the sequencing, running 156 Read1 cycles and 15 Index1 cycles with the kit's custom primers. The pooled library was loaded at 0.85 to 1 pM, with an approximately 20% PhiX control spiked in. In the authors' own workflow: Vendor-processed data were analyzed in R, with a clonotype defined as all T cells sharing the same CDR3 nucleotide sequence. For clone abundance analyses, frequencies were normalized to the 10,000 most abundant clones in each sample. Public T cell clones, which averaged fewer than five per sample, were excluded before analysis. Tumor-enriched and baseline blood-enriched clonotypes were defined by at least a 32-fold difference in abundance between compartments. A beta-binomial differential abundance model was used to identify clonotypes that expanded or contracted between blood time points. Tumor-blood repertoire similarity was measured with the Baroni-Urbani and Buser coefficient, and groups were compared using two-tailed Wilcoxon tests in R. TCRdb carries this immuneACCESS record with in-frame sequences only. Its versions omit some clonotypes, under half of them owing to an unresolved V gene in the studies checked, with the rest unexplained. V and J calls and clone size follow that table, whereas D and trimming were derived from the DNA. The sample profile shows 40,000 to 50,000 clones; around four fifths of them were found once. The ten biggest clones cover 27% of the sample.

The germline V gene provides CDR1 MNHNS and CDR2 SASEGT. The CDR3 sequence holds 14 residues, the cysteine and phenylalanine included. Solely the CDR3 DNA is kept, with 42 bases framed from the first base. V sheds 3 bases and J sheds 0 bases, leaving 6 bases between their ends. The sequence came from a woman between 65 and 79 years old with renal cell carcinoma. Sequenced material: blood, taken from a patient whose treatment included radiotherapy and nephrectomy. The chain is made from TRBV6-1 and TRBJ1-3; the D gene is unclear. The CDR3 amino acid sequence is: CASSDAGSGNTIYF. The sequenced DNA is TGTGCCAGCAGTGATGCAGGCTCTGGAAACACCATATATTTT.